This T cell receptor (beta chain) emerged from a study of cytomegalovirus exposure and HLA in healthy donors. Broader study findings: Other equally common chains were less clonally expanded than HLA-associated TCR beta chains, a later analysis showed. High specificity and sensitivity for cytomegalovirus status were reported for the classifier. Among TCR sequences, most were rare, though some public TCRs appeared in many donors.

Per the germline V gene, CDR1 is MDHEN and CDR2 is SYDVKM. The CDR3 spans 15 residues. Losses at the gene ends were 3 bases for V and 4 bases for J; bases not matched to a gene: 6. The PCR was carried out with 60 Vbeta primers and 13 Jbeta primers. Some clones are missing from TCRdb's copy, which holds only in-frame ones; the method was immunoSEQ multiplex PCR. Of 150,000 or so clones listed, approximately 74% were seen once; the top ten hold about 7.3%. This clone has a handful of counts. Antigen specificity is unknown. J is TRBJ2-5 and V is TRBV28; 9 nucleotides match TRBD2. Specimen: PBMCs. This sequence was found in a male donor in good health and CMV-seronegative. CDR3 in DNA: TGTGCCAGCAGTTTGGGACTAGCAGTTCGAGAGACCCAGTACTTC. Its translation is CASSLGLAVRETQYF.